Listed below are T cell receptor beta chains from one sample, sequenced in a study of blood T cells in healthy people across ages. TCRdb re-called the 5' RACE reads through MiXCR, storing one row per CDR3 protein. The sample yields approximately 960,000 distinct CDR3 sequences, around 29% seen once. These data were also reused for a study on T cells of mothers and their children.

Sample: blood. These TCRs come from a woman aged 35 to 49 in good health. Both conserved end residues are part of each CDR3. D genes are given only for firm matches. Size values are once, few and many counts, or a class for expanded clones, and some rows have none.

>once|TRBJ2-7|TRBD1|TRBV5-1
TGCGCCAGCAGCACGACCACCTGGACAGGGGCCGGCTCCTACGAGCAGTACTTC
CASSTTTWTGAGSYEQYF
>NA|TRBJ2-5|NA|TRBV12-3/TRBV12-4
TGTGCCAGCAGAAAGGACGAAGAGACCCAGTACTTC
CASRKDEETQYF
>NA|TRBJ1-5|NA|TRBV15
TGTGCCACCAGCAGAGATCTTGGGGGGGCGATCAATCAGCCCCAGCATTTT
CATSRDLGGAINQPQHF
>NA|TRBJ2-5|TRBD2|TRBV29-1
TGCAGCGCCGGTGGGTCTAGCGTAGCGGGTGAGCAGTACTTC
CSAGGSSVAGEQYF
>many|TRBJ2-5|NA|TRBV5-1
TGCGCCAGCAGCTTGAGCAATATTTGGGGCAGGAACCAAGAGACCCAGTACTTC
CASSLSNIWGRNQETQYF
>few|TRBJ2-1|NA|TRBV11-2
TGTGCCAGCAGTGGGGGGCGCTTCTACAATGAGCAGTTCTTC
CASSGGRFYNEQFF
>NA|TRBJ2-7|TRBD2|TRBV6-2/TRBV6-3
TGTGCCAGCAGCACGCTAGCGGGGGACAGCTCCTACGAGCAGTACTTC
CASSTLAGDSSYEQYF
>once|TRBJ2-3|NA|TRBV6-6
TGTGCCAGCAGCCTCGGGACACCCACTCGGGATACGCAGTATTTT
CASSLGTPTRDTQYF
>NA|TRBJ2-7|TRBD2|TRBV20-1
TGCAGTGCTAGTCCTAGCGGAAGCTCCTACGAGCAGTACTTC
CSASPSGSSYEQYF
>many|TRBJ2-1|TRBD1|TRBV6-2/TRBV6-3
TGTGCCAGCACCTACCGACAGGGTACGATTGAGCAGTTCTTC
CASTYRQGTIEQFF
>NA|TRBJ2-5|TRBD2|TRBV12-3/TRBV12-4
TGTGCCAGCCGAATTAGCGGGGGGGCCTTGGAGACCCAGTACTTC
CASRISGGALETQYF
>NA|TRBJ2-7|NA|TRBV7-2
TGTGCCAGCAGCTTAGTGGACATCTCCTACGAGCAGTACTTC
CASSLVDISYEQYF
>NA|TRBJ2-7|NA|TRBV6-1
TGTGCCAGCAGGGAAGCGGTCTCCTACGAGCAGTACTTC
CASREAVSYEQYF
>many|TRBJ2-4|NA|TRBV7-8
TGTGCCAGCAGCTTAGTGGGGGGAGTTCAGTACTTC
CASSLVGGVQYF
>NA|TRBJ1-5|NA|TRBV20-1
TGCAGTGCTATGAACGGGCCCAATCAGCCCCAGCATTTT
CSAMNGPNQPQHF
>once|TRBJ2-2|NA|TRBV27
TGTGCCAGCAGCTGGGGGCCGAACACCGGGGAGCTGTTTTTT
CASSWGPNTGELFF
>few|TRBJ1-1|TRBD1|TRBV9
TGTGCCAGCAGCCCCCAACCCGGACAGGGCGAAGCTTTCTTT
CASSPQPGQGEAFF
>few|TRBJ1-5|NA|TRBV9
TGTGCCAGCTTTGACAGGTCCAATCAGCCCCAGCATTTT
CASFDRSNQPQHF
>NA|TRBJ1-2|NA|TRBV15
TGTGCCACCAGCAGAGATAACACGGGTACCTATGGCTACACCTTC
CATSRDNTGTYGYTF
>NA|TRBJ2-3|NA|TRBV12-3/TRBV12-4
TGTGCCAGCACCCAAACCGGGCGGCCTACAGATACGCAGTATTTT
CASTQTGRPTDTQYF
>few|TRBJ1-1|NA|TRBV30
TGTGCCTGGAGCGCCGAAGTAGGGGGAGTCACTGAAGCTTTCTTT
CAWSAEVGGVTEAFF
>NA|TRBJ1-1|NA|TRBV4-1
TGCGCCAGCAGCCAAGAAGGAGTCGGCAACCCTGGGGCTGAAGCTTTCTTT
CASSQEGVGNPGAEAFF
>many|TRBJ2-5|NA|TRBV4-3
TGCGCCAGCAGCCAAGATTACGGACAAGAGACCCAGTACTTC
CASSQDYGQETQYF
>few|TRBJ2-7|TRBD1|TRBV4-3
TGCGCCAGCAGCCAAGGTGTGAGACAGGGTGGCGACGAGCAGTACTTC
CASSQGVRQGGDEQYF